The 26 T cell receptor beta chains listed next were all sequenced from one sample in a study of blood T cells in healthy people across ages. A sample-barcoded 5' primer and a J-beta primer mix were used in a second PCR of roughly 6 to 11 cycles. TCRdb reanalysed the 5' RACE reads using MiXCR and keeps one entry per CDR3 protein. The data contain 800,000 to 900,000 distinct CDR3 sequences, around 68% of them singletons. The sample taken for sequencing was blood. The receptors originated from a man younger than 45 in good health.

The chain links TRBV18 to TRBJ2-4; 8 nucleotides agree with TRBD1. The J call is in doubt because the DNA end fits TRBJ2-7 better. From germline, CDR1 is KGHSH and CDR2 LQKENI. CDR3 length: 12 residues. CDR3 protein: CASATGQGEQYF. CDR3 in DNA: TGTGCCAGCGCAACTGGACAGGGCGAGCAGTACTTC.

V is TRBV13 and J is TRBJ1-6; 8 nucleotides match TRBD1. Germline loops: CDR1 PRHDT, CDR2 FYEKMQ (reference sequence). This CDR3 contains 15 residues. V trimming: 7 bases; J trimming: 10 bases; junction bases outside the gene matches: 12. CDR3 protein: CASNQNPGQESPLHF. CDR3 coding DNA: TGTGCCAGCAACCAAAACCCGGGACAGGAGTCACCCCTCCACTTT.

The CDR3 DNA follows: TGTGCCAGCAGCCTAGGACTAGCGAGGCGTGAGCAGTACTTC. Translated, it gives CASSLGLARREQYF. This chain connects TRBV12-3 or TRBV12-4 to TRBJ2-4, with 9 bases matching TRBD2. CDR3 length: 14 residues. The J segment lost 13 bases and the V segment lost 6 bases, leaving 13 bases of the junction unmatched.

This chain connects TRBV5-1 to TRBJ2-1; TRBD2 aligns across 10 bases. Germline CDR1 is SGHRS and CDR2 is YFSETQ. V gave up 3 bases and J gave up 0 bases; unmatched junction bases: 9. The CDR3 length is 18 residues. CDR3 DNA: TGCGCCAGCAGCTATACCTTAGCGGGGGGCAACTCCTACAATGAGCAGTTCTTC. It specifies CASSYTLAGGNSYNEQFF.

The chain has TRBV5-1 and TRBJ2-6; perhaps D is TRBD1 or TRBD2 (5 bases each). CDR3 size: 16 residues. The germline V gene encodes CDR1 SGHRS and CDR2 YFSETQ. V dropped 0 bases and J dropped 3 bases, with 10 bases sitting between them. The CDR3 nucleotides read TGCGCCAGCAGCTTGGATGGGGGATATGGGGCCAACGTCCTGACTTTC. Its translation: CASSLDGGYGANVLTF.

The chain has TRBV9 and TRBJ1-1; D unresolved. The CDR3 runs 14 residues. Germline CDR1 reads SGDLS; CDR2 reads YYNGEE. V shed 0 bases and J shed 7 bases, with 13 bases lying between them. The CDR3: CASSVGWQISEAFF. Here the CDR3 DNA reads TGTGCCAGCAGCGTAGGTTGGCAGATAAGTGAAGCTTTCTTT.

V usage is TRBV7-2 and J usage is TRBJ2-3; D gene unclear. The CDR3 contains 12 residues. With 4 bases removed from V and 6 bases from J, the gap between germline ends came to 8 bases. CDR1 SGHTA and CDR2 FQGNSA come from the germline V gene. DNA for the CDR3: TGTGCCAGCAGCTCGTGGTTGGATACGCAGTATTTT. Its protein is CASSSWLDTQYF.

The CDR3 protein is CASSQGTGLVYEQYF. Here the CDR3 DNA reads TGCGCCAGCAGCCAAGGTACGGGGCTAGTCTACGAGCAGTACTTC. The chain employs TRBV4-3 and TRBJ2-7, with D possibly being TRBD1 or TRBD2 (5 bases each). This CDR3 spans 15 amino acids. The V gene lost 1 base and the J gene lost 3 bases, with 13 bases spanning the gap. Germline loops: CDR1 LGHNA, CDR2 YSLEER.

This clonotype was detected only a few times. This chain joins TRBV14 and TRBJ1-2; 7 bases are a match to TRBD1. Germline trimming cut 1 base from V and 3 bases from J; bases unmatched to any gene: 5. Germline CDR1 is SGHDN and CDR2 is FVKESK. The CDR3 runs 15 residues. The DNA for the CDR3 is TGTGCCAGCAGCCAAGTTGGACAGGAGGACTATGGCTACACCTTC. Residues: CASSQVGQEDYGYTF.

The CDR3 DNA sequence: TGTGCCAGCTCCCCAACGGGACAGAAATCCACCGGGGAGCTGTTTTTT. Its translation: CASSPTGQKSTGELFF. This rearrangement joins TRBV18 to TRBJ2-2; 7 nucleotides line up with TRBD1. Germline V gene data show CDR1 as KGHSH and CDR2 as LQKENI. This CDR3 is built from 16 residues. V dropped 6 bases and J dropped 4; count of bases not matched to a gene: 11. The variable domain in full, with the rest retrieved from reference TRBV18 and TRBJ2-2, is NAGVMQNPRHLVRRRGQEARLRCSPMKGHSHVYWYRQLPEEGLKFMVYLQKENIIDESGMPKERFSAEFPKEGPSILRIQQVVRGDSAAYFCASSPTGQKSTGELFFGEGSRLTVL.

V gene TRBV6-5 combines with J gene TRBJ1-5, with D possibly matching TRBD1 (6 bases). There are 15 residues in the CDR3. Trimming removed 2 bases from V and 2 bases from J, with 10 bases in between. From germline, CDR1 is MNHEY and CDR2 SVGAGI. CDR3 loop: CASSYQGPGNQPQHF. The CDR3 region has the DNA TGTGCCAGCAGTTACCAGGGGCCCGGCAATCAGCCCCAGCATTTT.

The chain carries TRBV6-6 and TRBJ2-7, with D unclear. V was cut by 4 bases and J by 3 bases, with 7 bases left in between. This CDR3 is 12 amino acids long. CDR1 and CDR2 from the germline V gene are MNHNY and SVGAGI (reference sequence). Here the CDR3 DNA reads TGTGCCAGCAGTTTCTCACGCTACGAGCAGTACTTC. Its translation is CASSFSRYEQYF.

The chain has TRBV7-2 and TRBJ2-2; TRBD1 aligns across 7 bases. CDR3 length: 15 residues. V lost 5 bases to trimming and J lost 3 bases; unmatched junction nucleotides: 6. Germline V CDR1 and CDR2: SGHTA, FQGNSA. The CDR3 nucleotides are TGTGCCAGCAGCCGAGGACAGGTGGACACCGGGGAGCTGTTTTTT. This sequence encodes CASSRGQVDTGELFF. The full variable domain, with the rest looked up from reference TRBV7-2 and TRBJ2-2, is GAGVSQSPSNKVTEKGKDVELRCDPISGHTALYWYRQSLGQGLEFLIYFQGNSAPDKSGLPSDRFSAERTGGSVSTLTIQRTQQEDSAVYLCASSRGQVDTGELFFGEGSRLTVL.

The V call is TRBV9, the J call TRBJ2-1, with D maybe TRBD2 (7 bases). The V and J ends lost 1 base and 9 bases respectively, with 17 bases between them. The germline CDR1 and CDR2 sequences are SGDLS and YYNGEE. This CDR3 has 15 residues. The chain's CDR3 is CASSVSGGPGTEQFF. CDR3 DNA sequence: TGTGCCAGCAGCGTATCGGGGGGCCCAGGGACTGAGCAGTTCTTC.

The chain employs TRBV11-3 and TRBJ2-1, with TRBD1 matching over 10 bases. CDR1 SGHNT and CDR2 YENEEA come from the germline V gene. The CDR3 length is 14 residues. Losses at the gene ends were 5 bases for V and 6 bases for J; bases not matched to a gene: 4. DNA for the CDR3: TGTGCCAGCAGCAAACGGACAGGGGGCAATGAGCAGTTCTTC. It yields the protein CASSKRTGGNEQFF.

CDR3 DNA: TGTGCCAGCAGTGCCCAGGGGGATCAGCCCCAGCATTTT. It is translated as CASSAQGDQPQHF. The J gene is TRBJ1-5, the V gene TRBV7-2; the match to TRBD1 covers 7 bases. Per germline, CDR1 SGHTA and CDR2 FQGNSA. The CDR3 extends over 13 amino acids. The V and J ends lost 6 bases and 5 bases, in that order; junction bases with no gene match: 4.

The CDR3 sequence: CASSLAYTEGDTQYF. Here the CDR3 DNA reads TGCGCCAGCAGCTTGGCATATACCGAGGGAGATACGCAGTATTTT. This sequence joins TRBV5-1 and TRBJ2-3, with D possibly TRBD2 on 5 matching bases. CDR3 size: 15 residues. The V and J ends lost 0 bases and 5 bases respectively, with 13 bases between them. Germline lookup yields CDR1 SGHRS and CDR2 YFSETQ.

The CDR3 loop is CASSQAGTSNQETQYF. CDR3 bases: TGCGCCAGCAGCCAAGCGGGGACTAGTAACCAAGAGACCCAGTACTTC. The chain links TRBV4-1 to TRBJ2-5; TRBD2 matches 8 bases. CDR1 and CDR2 from the germline V gene are MGHRA and YSYEKL. The J segment lost 0 bases and the V segment lost 1 base, leaving 4 bases of the junction unmatched. The CDR3 consists of 16 residues.

The gene calls are TRBV6-5 and TRBJ2-6; TRBD1 matches 8 bases. The CDR3 is 17 residues long. J lost 2 bases, V lost 4 bases, and 7 bases had no gene match. Per the germline V gene, CDR1 is MNHEY and CDR2 is SVGAGI. This CDR3 reads CASSSVGQGAGANVLTF. Here the CDR3 DNA reads TGTGCCAGCAGTTCCGTCGGACAGGGAGCTGGGGCCAACGTCCTGACTTTC.

V gene TRBV9 combines with J gene TRBJ2-1; 8 nucleotides match TRBD2. The J segment lost 5 bases and the V segment lost 0 bases, leaving 4 bases of the junction unmatched. CDR3 length: 15 residues. The germline CDR1 and CDR2 sequences are SGDLS and YYNGEE. The CDR3 loop is CASSVGAGENNEQFF. CDR3 DNA: TGTGCCAGCAGCGTAGGAGCGGGGGAGAACAATGAGCAGTTCTTC.

The table lists this clonotype with a few counts. The CDR3 loop is CASSLFSQWNTEAFF. In nucleotides, the CDR3 is TGTGCCAGCAGTTTATTTTCACAGTGGAACACTGAAGCTTTCTTT. The chain is built from TRBV27 and TRBJ1-1; no reliable D call. Germline V CDR1 and CDR2: MNHEY, SMNVEV (reference sequence). V shed 1 base and J shed 1 base, with 10 bases lying between them. This CDR3 comprises 15 residues.

The chain uses TRBV6-2 or TRBV6-3 and TRBJ2-3; D may be TRBD1 (5 bases). V was pared by 7 bases and J by 2 bases, with 16 bases between. Germline lookup yields CDR1 MNHEY and CDR2 SVGEGT. The CDR3 totals 15 residues. CDR3 loop: CASTQGTVLTDTQYF. The CDR3 DNA sequence: TGTGCCAGCACCCAGGGAACAGTTCTCACAGATACGCAGTATTTT.

This clonotype has just a few counts. The rearrangement joins TRBV3-1 to TRBJ2-5; TRBD1 matches 7 bases. The germline gives CDR1 LGHDT, CDR2 YNNKEL (reference sequence). There are 15 residues in the CDR3. Trimming removed 4 bases from V and 7 bases from J; junction bases left unmatched: 12. CDR3 sequence (DNA): TGTGCCAGCAGCCCGACAGGGATAGAAGGGGGGACCCAGTACTTC. Translating gives CASSPTGIEGGTQYF.

The CDR3 DNA reads TGTGCCAGCAGCGTATCGGGGGAGTCCTACAATGAGCAGTTCTTC. This codes for CASSVSGESYNEQFF. The chain couples TRBV9 to TRBJ2-1; D perhaps matches TRBD2 (6 bases). V lost 1 base, J lost 1 base, and 9 bases lay in between. This CDR3 is built from 15 residues. Germline assignment: CDR1 SGDLS and CDR2 YYNGEE. Combining the CDR3 with reference TRBV9 and TRBJ2-1 gives the whole variable domain DSGVTQTPKHLITATGQRVTLRCSPRSGDLSVYWYQQSLDQGLQFLIQYYNGEERAKGNILERFSAQQFPDLHSELNLSSLELGDSALYFCASSVSGESYNEQFFGPGTRLTVL.

The J gene is TRBJ1-5, the V gene TRBV20-1; maybe TRBD1 (5 bases). With 0 bases removed from V and 4 bases from J, the gap between germline ends came to 16 bases. This CDR3 contains 16 residues. Germline V CDR1 and CDR2: DFQATT, SNEGSKA (reference sequence). The DNA of the CDR3 is TGCAGTGCTAGAGATGCCGCAGGGAAGGGAAATCAGCCCCAGCATTTT. Amino acid sequence: CSARDAAGKGNQPQHF.

The table lists this clonotype with a count of one. The chain couples TRBV4-2 to TRBJ2-7; D may be TRBD2 (6 bases). The CDR3 length is 16 residues. Looked up from germline, CDR1 is LGHNA and CDR2 is YNFKEQ. V was shortened by 4 bases and J by 0 bases, with 16 bases between the two germline ends. For the CDR3, the DNA is TGTGCCAGCAGCCCCCAGGACTACATGAGCTCCTACGAGCAGTACTTC. The encoded protein is CASSPQDYMSSYEQYF.